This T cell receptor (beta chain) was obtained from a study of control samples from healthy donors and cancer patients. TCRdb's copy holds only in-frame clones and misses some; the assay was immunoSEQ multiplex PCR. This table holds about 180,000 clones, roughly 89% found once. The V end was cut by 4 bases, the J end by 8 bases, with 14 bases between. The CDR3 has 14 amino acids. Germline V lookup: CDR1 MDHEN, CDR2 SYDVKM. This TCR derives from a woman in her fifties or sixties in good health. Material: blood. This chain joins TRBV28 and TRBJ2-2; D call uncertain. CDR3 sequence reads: CASSSRPVSGELFF. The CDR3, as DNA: TGTGCCAGCAGTTCCCGACCTGTATCTGGGGAGCTGTTTTTT. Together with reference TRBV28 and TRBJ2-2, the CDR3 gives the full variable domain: DVKVTQSSRYLVKRTGEKVFLECVQDMDHENMFWYRQDPGLGLRLIYFSYDVKMKEKGDIPEGYSVSREKKERFSLILESASTNQTSMYLCASSSRPVSGELFFGEGSRLTVL.